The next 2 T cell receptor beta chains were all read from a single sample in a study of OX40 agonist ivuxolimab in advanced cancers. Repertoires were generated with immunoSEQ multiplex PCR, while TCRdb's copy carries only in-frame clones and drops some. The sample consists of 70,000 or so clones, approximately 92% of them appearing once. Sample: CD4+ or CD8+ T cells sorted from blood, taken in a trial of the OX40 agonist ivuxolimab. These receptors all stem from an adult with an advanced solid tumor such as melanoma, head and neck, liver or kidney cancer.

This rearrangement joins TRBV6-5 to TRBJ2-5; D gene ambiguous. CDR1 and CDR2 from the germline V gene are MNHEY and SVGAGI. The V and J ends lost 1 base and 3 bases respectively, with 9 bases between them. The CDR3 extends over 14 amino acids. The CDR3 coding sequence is TGTGCCAGCAGTTACTGGGCGGACGAAGAGACCCAGTACTTC. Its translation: CASSYWADEETQYF.

The CDR3, as DNA: TGTGCCATCAGTGTCGCTTGGACAGGGGCACACAATGAGCAGTTCTTC. It codes for CAISVAWTGAHNEQFF. This chain uses TRBV10-3 with TRBJ2-1; 9 bases map to TRBD1. The V gene end was trimmed by 4 bases and the J gene end by 5 bases; junction bases not matched to a gene: 9. The length of the CDR3 is 16 residues. Germline CDR1 is ENHRY and CDR2 is SYGVKD.